The clone carrying this T cell receptor (beta chain) was counted a few times. This sample is drawn from a study of blood T cells in healthy people across ages. Sample-barcoded 5' priming and a J-beta primer mix drove a second PCR of roughly 6 to 12 cycles. Each CDR3 protein gets one entry after TCRdb re-called the 5' RACE reads with MiXCR. Of some 890,000 distinct CDR3 sequences listed, about 29% are singletons. These same data were also listed under a study on T cells of mothers and their children. That report adds: The study found slightly higher but non-significant overlap in related versus unrelated mother-child pairs. The search for persistent microchimeric T cell clones detected none.

Sequencing was performed on blood. This clonotype was obtained from a woman between 40 and 55 years old in good health.

In DNA, the CDR3 is TGTGCCAGCAGCCAAGATCTAGGGACAAGCTCTGGAAACACCATATATTTT. Its translation: CASSQDLGTSSGNTIYF. This chain links TRBV4-2 with TRBJ1-3; the D gene is possibly TRBD1 (6 bases). Germline V gives CDR1 LGHNA, CDR2 YNFKEQ. V was trimmed by 0 bases and J by 0 bases, leaving 12 bases between them. CDR3 length equals 17 residues.